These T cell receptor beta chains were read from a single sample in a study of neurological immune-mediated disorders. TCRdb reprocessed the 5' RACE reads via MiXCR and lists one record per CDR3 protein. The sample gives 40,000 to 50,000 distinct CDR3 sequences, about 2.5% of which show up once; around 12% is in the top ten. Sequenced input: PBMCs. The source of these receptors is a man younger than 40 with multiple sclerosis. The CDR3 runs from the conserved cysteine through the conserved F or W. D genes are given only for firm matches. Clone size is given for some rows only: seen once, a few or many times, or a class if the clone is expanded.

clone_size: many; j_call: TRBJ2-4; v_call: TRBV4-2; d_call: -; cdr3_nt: TGTGCCAGCAGCCAAGTTGGCGGGGAATCAGCAGCCAAAAACATTCAGTACTTC; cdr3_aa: CASSQVGGESAAKNIQYF
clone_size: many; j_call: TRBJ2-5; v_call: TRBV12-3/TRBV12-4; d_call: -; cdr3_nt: TGTGCCACCCGCGGGACAAACCAAGAGACCCAGTACTTC; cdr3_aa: CATRGTNQETQYF
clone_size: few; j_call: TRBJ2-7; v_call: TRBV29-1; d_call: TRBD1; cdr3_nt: TGCAGCGTTGAAGATACTGGGACAGGGACCAACGAGCAGTACTTC; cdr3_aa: CSVEDTGTGTNEQYF
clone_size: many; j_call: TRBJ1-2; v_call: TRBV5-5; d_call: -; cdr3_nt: TGTGCCAGCAGCTTGGAGGTTTACTATGGCTACACCTTC; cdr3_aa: CASSLEVYYGYTF
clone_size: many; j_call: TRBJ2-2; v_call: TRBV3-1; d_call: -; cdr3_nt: TGTGCCAGCAGCCAAGTGACCGGGGAGCTGTTTTTT; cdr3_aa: CASSQVTGELFF
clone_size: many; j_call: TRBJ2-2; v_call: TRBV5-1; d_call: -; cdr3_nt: TGCGCCAGCAGTCCCCGGACAGTTTTGACCGGGGAGCTGTTTTTT; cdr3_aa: CASSPRTVLTGELFF
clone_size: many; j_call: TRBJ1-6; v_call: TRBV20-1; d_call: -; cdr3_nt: TGCAGTGCTAGAGACAGGAGGGATAATTCACCCCTCCACTTT; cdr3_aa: CSARDRRDNSPLHF
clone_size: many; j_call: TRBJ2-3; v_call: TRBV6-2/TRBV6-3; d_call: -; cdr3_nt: TGTGCCAGCAGCGCGAGAAGCGGTCTCACAGATACGCAGTATTTT; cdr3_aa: CASSARSGLTDTQYF
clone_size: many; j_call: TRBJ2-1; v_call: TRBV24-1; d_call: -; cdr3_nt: TGTGCCACCAGTGTAGGGCGCCAGGGCAATGAGCAGTTCTTC; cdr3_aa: CATSVGRQGNEQFF
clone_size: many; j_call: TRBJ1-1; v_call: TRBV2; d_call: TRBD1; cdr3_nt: TGTGCCAGCATCCCGAGGGGGCCAACTGAAGCTTTCTTT; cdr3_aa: CASIPRGPTEAFF
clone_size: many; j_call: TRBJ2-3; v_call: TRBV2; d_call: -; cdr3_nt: TGTGCCAGCAGTGCCCAGGGATGGAGCACAGATACGCAGTATTTT; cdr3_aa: CASSAQGWSTDTQYF
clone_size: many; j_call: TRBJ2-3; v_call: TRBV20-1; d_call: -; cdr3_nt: TGCAGTGACCGACCAGAACAGGGAAGCGCAGATACGCAGTATTTT; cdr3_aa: CSDRPEQGSADTQYF
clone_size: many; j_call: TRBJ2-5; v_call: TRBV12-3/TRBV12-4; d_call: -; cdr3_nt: TGTGCCAGCAGTGGATTCAGGGCCGCAGAGACCCAGTACTTC; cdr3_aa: CASSGFRAAETQYF
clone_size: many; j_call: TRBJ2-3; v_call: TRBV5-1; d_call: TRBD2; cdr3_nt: TGCGCCAGCAGCCTTATAGCGGGGGGAAACCCTAGCACAGATACGCAGTATTTT; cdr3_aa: CASSLIAGGNPSTDTQYF
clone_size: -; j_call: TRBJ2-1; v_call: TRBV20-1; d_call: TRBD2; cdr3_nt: TGCAGTGCTTCTACCACTAGCGGGAATAATGAGCAGTTCTTC; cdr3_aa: CSASTTSGNNEQFF
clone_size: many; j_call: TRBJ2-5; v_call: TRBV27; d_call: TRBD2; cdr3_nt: TGTGCCAGCAGAGGCTCGACTAGCGGGAGGGCTATTCGGACCCAGTACTTC; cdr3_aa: CASRGSTSGRAIRTQYF
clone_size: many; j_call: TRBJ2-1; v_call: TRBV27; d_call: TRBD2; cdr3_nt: TGTGCCAGCGGTGGACTAGCGGCTACTAATGAGCAGTTCTTC; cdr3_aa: CASGGLAATNEQFF
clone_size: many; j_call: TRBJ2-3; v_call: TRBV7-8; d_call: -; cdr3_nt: TGTGCCAGCAGCTATACCCAGCGAGACACAGATACGCAGTATTTT; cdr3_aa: CASSYTQRDTDTQYF
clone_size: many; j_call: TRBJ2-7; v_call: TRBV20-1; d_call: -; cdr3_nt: TGCAGTGCTAGACCAGGAGGACGCGAGCAGTACTTC; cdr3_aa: CSARPGGREQYF
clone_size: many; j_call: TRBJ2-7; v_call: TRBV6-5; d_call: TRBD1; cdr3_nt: TGTGCCAGCAGATCGACAGGGTGGCCCTACGAGCAGTACTTC; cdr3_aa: CASRSTGWPYEQYF
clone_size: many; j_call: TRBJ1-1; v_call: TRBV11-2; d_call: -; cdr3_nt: TGTGCCAGCAGCCTAACACCGGTGGACACTGAAGCTTTCTTT; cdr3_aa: CASSLTPVDTEAFF
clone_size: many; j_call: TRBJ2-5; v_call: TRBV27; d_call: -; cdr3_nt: TGTGCCAGCAGTTTTTCGGGCGGTGAGACCCAGTACTTC; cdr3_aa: CASSFSGGETQYF
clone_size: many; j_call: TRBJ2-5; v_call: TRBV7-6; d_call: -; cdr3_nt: TGTGCCAGCAGCATCCCCGGGGTCTTGGAGACCCAGTACTTC; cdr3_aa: CASSIPGVLETQYF
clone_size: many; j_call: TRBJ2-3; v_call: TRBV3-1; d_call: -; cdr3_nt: TGTGCCAGCAGCCAAGCGACAGATACGCAGTATTTT; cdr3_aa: CASSQATDTQYF
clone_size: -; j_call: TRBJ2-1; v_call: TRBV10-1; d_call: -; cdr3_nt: TGCGCCAGCAGTGAGTCTCACGGACGCTCTTACAATGAGCAGTTCTTC; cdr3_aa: CASSESHGRSYNEQFF
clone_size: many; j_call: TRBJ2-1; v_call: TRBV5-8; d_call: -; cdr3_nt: TGTGCCAGCGGCCCGACACACAGGGAAAGGCAGTTCTTC; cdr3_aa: CASGPTHRERQFF
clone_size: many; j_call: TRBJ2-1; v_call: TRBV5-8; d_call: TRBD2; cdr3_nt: TGTGCCAGCAGCTTGGCTTTAGCGGGATGGTCCTACAATGAGCAGTTCTTC; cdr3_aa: CASSLALAGWSYNEQFF
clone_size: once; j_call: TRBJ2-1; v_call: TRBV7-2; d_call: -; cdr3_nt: TGTGCCAGCAGCATGACAGTCCGTTACAATGAGCAGTTCTTC; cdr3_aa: CASSMTVRYNEQFF
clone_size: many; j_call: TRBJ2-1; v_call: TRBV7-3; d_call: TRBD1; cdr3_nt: TGTGCCAGCAGGTCACAGGGGGCGTTAAGTAATGAGCAGTTCTTC; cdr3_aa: CASRSQGALSNEQFF
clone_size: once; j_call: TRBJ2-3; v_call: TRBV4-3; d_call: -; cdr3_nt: TGCGCCAGCAGCCAAGATCGGGTCCGGGGCCCAACAGATACGCAGTATTTT; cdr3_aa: CASSQDRVRGPTDTQYF
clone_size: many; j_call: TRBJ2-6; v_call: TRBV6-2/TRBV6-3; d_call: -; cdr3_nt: TGTGCCAGCAGTTACGGGGGGACTGGGGCCAACGTCCTGACTTTC; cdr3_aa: CASSYGGTGANVLTF
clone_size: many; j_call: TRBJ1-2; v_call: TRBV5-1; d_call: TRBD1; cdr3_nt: TGCGCCAGCAGCTCGGTGACGGACAGGGGCTATGGCTACACCTTC; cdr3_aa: CASSSVTDRGYGYTF
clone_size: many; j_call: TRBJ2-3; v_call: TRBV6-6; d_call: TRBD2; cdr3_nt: TGTGCCAGCAGTCCTCCTCTACTAGCGACTAACGGGGTTACGCAGTATTTT; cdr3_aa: CASSPPLLATNGVTQYF
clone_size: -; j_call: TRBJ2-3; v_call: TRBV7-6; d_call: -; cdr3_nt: TGTGCCAGCAGCTTGAACAGGGCTAGCACAGATACGCAGTATTTT; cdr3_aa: CASSLNRASTDTQYF
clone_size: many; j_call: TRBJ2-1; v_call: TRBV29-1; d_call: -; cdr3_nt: TGCAGCTTCACAGGGTTTGATGAGCAGTTCTTC; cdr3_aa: CSFTGFDEQFF
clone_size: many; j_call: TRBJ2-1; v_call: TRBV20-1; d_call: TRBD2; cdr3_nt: TGCAGTGCCGAGGCCAGCGGGGGCCACAAGGATGAGCAGTTCTTC; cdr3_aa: CSAEASGGHKDEQFF
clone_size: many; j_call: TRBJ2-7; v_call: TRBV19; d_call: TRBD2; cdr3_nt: TGTGCCAGTAGTATAGGAGCGGGAGGAGGTAACGAGCAGTACTTC; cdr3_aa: CASSIGAGGGNEQYF